Given below is one TCR beta chain in context. The data derive from a study of blood T cell repertoires in COVID-19. About the research overall: COVID-19 samples collected from the United States, Italy and Spain covered acute and convalescent phases. PBMCs, B-cell-depleted T cells, or T cells were the source of the cDNA or gDNA that made up the material.

V was pared by 3 bases and J by 2 bases, with 4 bases of the junction left unmatched. The CDR3 extends over 14 amino acids. CDR1 is SGDLS, CDR2 YYNGEE, per germline. In the source study's methods: Scientists estimated how many nucleated cells there were by amplifying reference gene primers. The assay was immunoSEQ multiplex PCR, and TCRdb's table has in-frame clones only and misses some. D and trimming come from the DNA, and the V and J calls and clone size come from that table. The table shows 100,000 to 150,000 clones, with over 60% occurring only once. The chain employs TRBV9 and TRBJ2-7; 8 positions agree with TRBD2. This receptor was obtained from a woman in her 70s with acute or convalescent COVID-19. Material for sequencing was peripheral blood. CDR3 in DNA: TGTGCCAGCAGCGGGGGGACTAGGACCTACGAGCAGTACTTC. It codes for CASSGGTRTYEQYF.